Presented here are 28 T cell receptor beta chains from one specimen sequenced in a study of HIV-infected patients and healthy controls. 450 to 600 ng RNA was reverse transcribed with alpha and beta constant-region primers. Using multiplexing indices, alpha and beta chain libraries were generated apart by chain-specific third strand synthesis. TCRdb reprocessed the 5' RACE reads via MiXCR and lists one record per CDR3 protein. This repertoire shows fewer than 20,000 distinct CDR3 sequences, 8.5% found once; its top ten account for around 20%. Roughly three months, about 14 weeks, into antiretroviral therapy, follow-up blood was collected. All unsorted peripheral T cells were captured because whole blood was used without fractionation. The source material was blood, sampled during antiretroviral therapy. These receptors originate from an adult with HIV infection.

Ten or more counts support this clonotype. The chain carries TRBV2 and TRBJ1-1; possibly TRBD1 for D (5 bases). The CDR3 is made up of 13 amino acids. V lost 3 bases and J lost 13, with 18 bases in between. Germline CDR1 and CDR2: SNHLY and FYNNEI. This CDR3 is CASSDGGGEKGFF. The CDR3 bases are TGTGCCAGCAGTGATGGGGGTGGGGAAAAAGGTTTCTTT. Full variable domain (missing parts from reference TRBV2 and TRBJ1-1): EPEVTQTPSHQVTQMGQEVILRCVPISNHLYFYWYRQILGQKVEFLVSFYNNEISEKSEIFDDQFSVERPDGSNFTLKIRSTKLEDSAMYFCASSDGGGEKGFFGQGTRLTVV.

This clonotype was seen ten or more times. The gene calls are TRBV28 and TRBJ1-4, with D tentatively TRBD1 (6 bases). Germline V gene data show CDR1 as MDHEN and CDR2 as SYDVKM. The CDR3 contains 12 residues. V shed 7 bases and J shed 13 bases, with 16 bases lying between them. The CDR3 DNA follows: TGTGCCAGCACCGAACAGGGCCCGATACTGTTTTTT. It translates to CASTEQGPILFF.

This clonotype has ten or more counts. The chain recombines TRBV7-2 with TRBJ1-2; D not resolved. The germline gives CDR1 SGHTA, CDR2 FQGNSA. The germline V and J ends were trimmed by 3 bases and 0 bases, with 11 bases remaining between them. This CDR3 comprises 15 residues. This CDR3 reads CASSFQGFTNYGYTF. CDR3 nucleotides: TGTGCCAGCAGCTTTCAAGGTTTTACTAACTATGGCTACACCTTC.

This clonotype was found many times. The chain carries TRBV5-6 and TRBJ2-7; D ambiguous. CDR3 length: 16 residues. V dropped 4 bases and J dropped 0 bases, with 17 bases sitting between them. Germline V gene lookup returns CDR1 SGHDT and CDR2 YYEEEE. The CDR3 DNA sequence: TGTGCCAGCAGCCCAATACAGCATACAAGCTCCTACGAGCAGTACTTC. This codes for CASSPIQHTSSYEQYF.

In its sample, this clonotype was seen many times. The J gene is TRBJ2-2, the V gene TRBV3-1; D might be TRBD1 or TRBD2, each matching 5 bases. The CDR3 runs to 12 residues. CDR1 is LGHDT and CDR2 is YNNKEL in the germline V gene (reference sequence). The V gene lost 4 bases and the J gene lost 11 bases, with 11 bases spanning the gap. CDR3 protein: CASSLGPVELFF. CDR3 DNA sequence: TGTGCCAGCAGCCTGGGACCCGTCGAGCTGTTTTTT.

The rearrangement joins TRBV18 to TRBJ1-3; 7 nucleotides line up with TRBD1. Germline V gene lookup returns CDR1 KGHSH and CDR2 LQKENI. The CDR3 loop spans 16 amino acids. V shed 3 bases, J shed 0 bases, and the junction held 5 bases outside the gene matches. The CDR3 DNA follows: TGTGCCAGCTCACCGAGACAGGGAAACTCTGGAAACACCATATATTTT. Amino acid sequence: CASSPRQGNSGNTIYF.

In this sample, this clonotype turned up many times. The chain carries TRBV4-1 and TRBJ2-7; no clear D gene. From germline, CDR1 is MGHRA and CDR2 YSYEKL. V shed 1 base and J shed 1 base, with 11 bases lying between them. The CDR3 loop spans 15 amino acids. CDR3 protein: CASSQGPGPSYEQYF. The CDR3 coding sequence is TGCGCCAGCAGCCAAGGACCGGGCCCATCCTACGAGCAGTACTTC.

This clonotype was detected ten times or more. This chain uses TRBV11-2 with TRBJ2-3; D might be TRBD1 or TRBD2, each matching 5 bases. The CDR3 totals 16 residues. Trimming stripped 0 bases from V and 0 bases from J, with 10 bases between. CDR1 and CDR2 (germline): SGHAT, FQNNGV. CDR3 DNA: TGTGCCAGCAGCTTAGATAGATGGGACAGCACAGATACGCAGTATTTT. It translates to CASSLDRWDSTDTQYF.

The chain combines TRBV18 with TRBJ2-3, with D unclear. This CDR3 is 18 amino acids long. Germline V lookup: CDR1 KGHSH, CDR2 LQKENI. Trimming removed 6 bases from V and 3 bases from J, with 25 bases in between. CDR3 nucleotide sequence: TGTGCCAGCTCGCTCCACAACGCCGGAAGCGAAGGTACAGATACGCAGTATTTT. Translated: CASSLHNAGSEGTDTQYF.

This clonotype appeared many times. The CDR3: CASTVQGAPNTEAFF. CDR3 bases: TGTGCCAGCACGGTACAGGGGGCGCCGAACACTGAAGCTTTCTTT. V gene TRBV2 combines with J gene TRBJ1-1; TRBD1 matches at 9 bases. With 7 bases clipped from V and 1 base from J, the junction kept 7 bases outside the gene matches. The length of the CDR3 is 15 residues. Germline CDR1 reads SNHLY; CDR2 reads FYNNEI.

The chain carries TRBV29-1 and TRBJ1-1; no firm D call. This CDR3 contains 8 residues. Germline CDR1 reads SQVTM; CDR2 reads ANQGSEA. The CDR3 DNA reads TGCAGTCCTTTTGGAGCTTTCTTT. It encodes CSPFGAFF.

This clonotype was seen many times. The CDR3 loop reads CASSLGQGVDNQPQHF. Here the CDR3 DNA reads TGTGCCAGTAGTCTCGGACAGGGGGTCGACAATCAGCCCCAGCATTTT. This chain uses TRBV19 with TRBJ1-5, with 10 bases fitting TRBD1. The CDR3 spans 16 residues. The ends lost 5 bases at V and 3 bases at J; junction bases unmatched: 7. The germline V gene encodes CDR1 LNHDA and CDR2 SQIVND (reference sequence).

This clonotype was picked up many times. Written as DNA, the CDR3 is TGTGCCAGCAGCCAAGATCGGGGCTCTGGGGCCAACGTCCTGACTTTC. Amino acid sequence: CASSQDRGSGANVLTF. The chain is built from TRBV4-2 and TRBJ2-6, with D possibly TRBD2 on 5 matching bases. The germline gives CDR1 LGHNA, CDR2 YNFKEQ. This CDR3 is built from 16 residues. Trimming took 0 bases from V and 0 from J, leaving 6 bases between them.

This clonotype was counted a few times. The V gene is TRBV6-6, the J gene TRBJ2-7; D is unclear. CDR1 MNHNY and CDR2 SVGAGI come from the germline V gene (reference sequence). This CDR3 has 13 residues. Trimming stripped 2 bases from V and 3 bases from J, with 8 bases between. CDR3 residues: CASSYETNYEQYF. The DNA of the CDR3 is TGTGCCAGCAGTTACGAGACAAACTACGAGCAGTACTTC.

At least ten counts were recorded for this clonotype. CDR3 in amino acids: CASSLGKGTGNTIYF. The DNA of the CDR3 is TGTGCCAGCAGCTTAGGGAAGGGGACTGGAAACACCATATATTTT. The genes are TRBV7-9 and TRBJ1-3, with D possibly matching TRBD1 (5 bases). With 1 base removed from V and 2 bases from J, the gap between germline ends came to 9 bases. This CDR3 region has 15 residues. In germline, CDR1 is SEHNR, CDR2 FQNEAQ (reference sequence).

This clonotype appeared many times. This chain's CDR3 is CASSLSGNSNQPQHF. The CDR3 DNA reads TGTGCCAGCAGTTTATCTGGGAATAGCAATCAGCCCCAGCATTTT. V gene TRBV28 combines with J gene TRBJ1-5; D gene ambiguous. The CDR3 has 15 amino acids. Trimming removed 1 base at V and 0 bases at J, with 7 bases between. Germline V gene lookup returns CDR1 MDHEN and CDR2 SYDVKM.

The CDR3 DNA is TGTGCCAGCAGCTTTACTAGCGGGGGTCTGGGTGAGCAGTTCTTC. Translating it yields CASSFTSGGLGEQFF. The chain is built from TRBV7-2 and TRBJ2-1; 11 bases are a match to TRBD2. V gave up 3 bases and J gave up 9 bases; unmatched junction bases: 7. Germline loops: CDR1 SGHTA, CDR2 FQGNSA. The CDR3 covers 15 residues.

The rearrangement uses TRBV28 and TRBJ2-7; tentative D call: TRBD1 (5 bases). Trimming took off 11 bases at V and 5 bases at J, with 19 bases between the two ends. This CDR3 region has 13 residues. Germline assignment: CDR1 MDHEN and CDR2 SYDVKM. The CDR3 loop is CAGRTGPGHEQYF. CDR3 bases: TGTGCCGGCCGAACAGGACCAGGCCACGAGCAGTACTTC.

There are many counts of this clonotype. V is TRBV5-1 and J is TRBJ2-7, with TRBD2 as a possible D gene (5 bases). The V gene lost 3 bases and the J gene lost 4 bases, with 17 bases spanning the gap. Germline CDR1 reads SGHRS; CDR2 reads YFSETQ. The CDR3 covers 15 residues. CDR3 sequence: CASSWAFEGFYEQYF. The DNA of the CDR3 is TGCGCCAGCAGCTGGGCGTTCGAGGGATTTTACGAGCAGTACTTC. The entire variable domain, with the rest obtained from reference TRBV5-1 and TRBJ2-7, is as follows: KAGVTQTPRYLIKTRGQQVTLSCSPISGHRSVSWYQQTPGQGLQFLFEYFSETQRNKGNFPGRFSGRQFSNSRSEMNVSTLELGDSALYLCASSWAFEGFYEQYFGPGTRLTVT.

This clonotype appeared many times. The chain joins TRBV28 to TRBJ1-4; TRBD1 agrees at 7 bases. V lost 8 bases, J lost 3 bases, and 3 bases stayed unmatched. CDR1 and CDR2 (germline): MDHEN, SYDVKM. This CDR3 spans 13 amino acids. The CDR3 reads CASFTGANEKLFF. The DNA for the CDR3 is TGTGCCAGCTTTACAGGGGCTAATGAAAAACTGTTTTTT.

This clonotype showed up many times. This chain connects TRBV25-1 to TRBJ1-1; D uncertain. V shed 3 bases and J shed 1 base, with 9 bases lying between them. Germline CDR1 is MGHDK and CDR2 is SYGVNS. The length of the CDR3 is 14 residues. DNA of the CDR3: TGTGCCAGCAGTGATATACATCCGAACACTGAAGCTTTCTTT. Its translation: CASSDIHPNTEAFF.

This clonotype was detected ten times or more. CDR3 nucleotides: TGTGCCAGCAGTCCTACAGGGCGCGAGCAGTACTTC. This gives the protein CASSPTGREQYF. The rearrangement uses TRBV7-9 and TRBJ2-7, with TRBD1 as a possible D gene (6 bases). This CDR3 region has 12 residues. Germline CDR1 is SEHNR and CDR2 is FQNEAQ (reference sequence). Trimming cost V 6 bases and J 6 bases, with 12 bases left between them.

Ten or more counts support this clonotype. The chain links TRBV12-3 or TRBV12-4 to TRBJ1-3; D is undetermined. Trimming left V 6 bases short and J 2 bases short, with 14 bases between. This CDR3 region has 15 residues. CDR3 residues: CASSASYRPGNTIYF. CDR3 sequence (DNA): TGTGCCAGCAGCGCCTCTTATAGGCCTGGAAACACCATATATTTT.

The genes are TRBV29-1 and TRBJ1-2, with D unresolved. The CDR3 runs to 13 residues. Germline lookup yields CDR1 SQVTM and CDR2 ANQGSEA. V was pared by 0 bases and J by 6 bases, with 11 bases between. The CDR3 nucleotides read TGCAGCGTTGAAGATCTGCCAGCAGATGGCTACACCTTC. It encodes CSVEDLPADGYTF.

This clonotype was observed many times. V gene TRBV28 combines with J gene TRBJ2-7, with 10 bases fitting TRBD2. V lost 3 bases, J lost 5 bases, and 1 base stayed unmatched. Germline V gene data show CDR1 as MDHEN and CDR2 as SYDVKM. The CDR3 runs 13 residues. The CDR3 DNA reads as TGTGCCAGCAGTTTTAGCGGGGGGAACGAGCAGTACTTC. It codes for CASSFSGGNEQYF. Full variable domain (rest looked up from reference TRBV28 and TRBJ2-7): DVKVTQSSRYLVKRTGEKVFLECVQDMDHENMFWYRQDPGLGLRLIYFSYDVKMKEKGDIPEGYSVSREKKERFSLILESASTNQTSMYLCASSFSGGNEQYFGPGTRLTVT.

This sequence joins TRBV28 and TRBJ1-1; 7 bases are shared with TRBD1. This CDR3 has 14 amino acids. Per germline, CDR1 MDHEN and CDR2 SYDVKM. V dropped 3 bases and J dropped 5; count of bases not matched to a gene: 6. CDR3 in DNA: TGTGCCAGCAGTTTGGGACAGACGGGAACTGAAGCTTTCTTT. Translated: CASSLGQTGTEAFF.

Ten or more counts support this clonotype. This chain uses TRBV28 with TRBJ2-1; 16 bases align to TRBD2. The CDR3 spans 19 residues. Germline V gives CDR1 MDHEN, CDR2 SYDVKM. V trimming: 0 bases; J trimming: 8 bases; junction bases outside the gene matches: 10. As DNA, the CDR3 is TGTGCCAGCAGTTTATGGGGGACTAGCGGGGGGGCCAAAGTCGATGAGCAGTTCTTC. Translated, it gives CASSLWGTSGGAKVDEQFF.

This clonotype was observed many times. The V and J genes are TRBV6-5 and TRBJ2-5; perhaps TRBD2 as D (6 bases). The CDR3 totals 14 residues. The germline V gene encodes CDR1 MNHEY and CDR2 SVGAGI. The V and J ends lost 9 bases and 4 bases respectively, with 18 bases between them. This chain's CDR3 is CARFPGTHGETQYF. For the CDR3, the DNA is TGTGCCAGATTTCCCGGGACTCACGGAGAGACCCAGTACTTC.